Listed below are T cell receptor beta chains from one sample, sequenced in a study of blood T cell repertoires in COVID-19. The protocol was immunoSEQ multiplex PCR, while the TCRdb copy is restricted to in-frame clones and leaves out a portion. The sample yields about 200,000 clones, around 81% seen once. The specimen was peripheral blood. All receptors derive from a woman aged 70 to 79 with acute or convalescent COVID-19. Each CDR3 is given with its conserved first and last residue. D genes are given only for firm matches. The listing skips clone size in some rows; elsewhere it reads once, few, many or a size class.

V gene	D gene	clone size	J gene	CDR3 DNA	CDR3 protein
TRBV9	TRBD1	.	TRBJ1-6	TGTGCCAGCAGCAGACGTCTACCGGACAGGGAGATAGATAATTCACCCCTCCACTTT	CASSRRLPDREIDNSPLHF
TRBV29-1	TRBD1	.	TRBJ2-5	TGCAGCATTGAGACAGGGGGTTCCCGGCTCCAGACCCAGTACTTC	CSIETGGSRLQTQYF
TRBV28	TRBD1	.	TRBJ1-5	TGTGCCAGCAGTCAAACAGGGGCAAATCAGCCCCAGCATTTT	CASSQTGANQPQHF
TRBV18	TRBD1	.	TRBJ2-1	TGTGCCAGCTCACCGGTCGGACAGGGGGTAAATGAGCAGTTCTTC	CASSPVGQGVNEQFF
TRBV24-1	.	.	TRBJ2-1	TGTGCCACCAGTGATTCCGGGATGGGCTACAATGAGCAGTTCTTC	CATSDSGMGYNEQFF
TRBV7-7	.	.	TRBJ2-1	TGTGCCAGCAGACGGGACACTAGAGGGTTTGAGCAGTTCTTC	CASRRDTRGFEQFF
TRBV21-1	.	.	TRBJ1-2	TGTGCCAGCAGCAAAATCCGACAGGGGTGGGTGCGTGGCTACACCTTC	CASSKIRQGWVRGYTF
TRBV29-1	TRBD1	.	TRBJ1-2	TGCAGCGTCGAGGACAGGGGAGGTTATGGCTACACCTTC	CSVEDRGGYGYTF
TRBV30	TRBD1	once	TRBJ1-1	TGTGCCTTGGACTGGGGACAGGGCACTGAAGCTTTCTTT	CALDWGQGTEAFF
TRBV2	.	once	TRBJ1-5	TGTGCCAGCAGTGAAGGCCAGACAAATCAGCCCCAGCATTTT	CASSEGQTNQPQHF
TRBV9	.	.	TRBJ2-7	TGTGCCAGCAGCCCTGGACTCGACTACGAGCAGTACTTC	CASSPGLDYEQYF
TRBV7-2	TRBD2	.	TRBJ2-7	TGTGCCAGCAGCTCCCAGGGACTAGCGGGAGGACAGGAGCAGTACTTC	CASSSQGLAGGQEQYF
TRBV5-1	.	.	TRBJ2-6	TGCGCCAGCAGCGAGGGTGCTGGGGCCAACGTCCTGACTTTC	CASSEGAGANVLTF
TRBV15	.	few	TRBJ1-2	TGTGCCACCAGCAGAGACTTAGGGGAAGGCTACACCTTC	CATSRDLGEGYTF
TRBV7-3	.	.	TRBJ2-1	TGTGCCAGCAGCCCATCACAGGTGGCCCAAGTGCAGTTCTTC	CASSPSQVAQVQFF
TRBV4-1	TRBD2	.	TRBJ2-2	TGCGCCAGCAGCCAAGTTGGCGGGAGGGCGAACACCGGGGAGCTGTTTTTT	CASSQVGGRANTGELFF
TRBV11-3	TRBD2	.	TRBJ2-5	TGTGCCAGCAGCTTGTCCGCGGGAGAAGAGACCCAGTACTTC	CASSLSAGEETQYF
TRBV9	TRBD1	.	TRBJ1-4	TGTGCCAGCAGCGTAGGGTCGAGGGACAGGGGGGAAAAACTGTTTTTT	CASSVGSRDRGEKLFF
TRBV28	TRBD1	.	TRBJ1-4	TGTGCCAGCAGCCAGACAGGGTTTGATAGTGAAAAACTGTTTTTT	CASSQTGFDSEKLFF
TRBV7-9	.	.	TRBJ1-6	TGTGCCAGCAGCCCGGACAGCCTAGATAATTCACCCCTCCACTTT	CASSPDSLDNSPLHF
TRBV6-2/TRBV6-3	.	.	TRBJ1-3	TGTGCCAGCAGTTACTCAGCCGGAAACACCATATATTTT	CASSYSAGNTIYF
TRBV27	.	.	TRBJ1-4	TGTGCCAGCAAACTTCACGGGGAGAATGAAAAACTGTTTTTT	CASKLHGENEKLFF
TRBV30	TRBD2	.	TRBJ2-1	TGTGCCTGGAGTAATAGCGGGGGCTACAATGAGCAGTTCTTC	CAWSNSGGYNEQFF
TRBV6-5	.	.	TRBJ2-1	TGTGCCAGCCGACGGGACTTGATGGGCAATGAGCAGTTCTTC	CASRRDLMGNEQFF